These 27 T cell receptor beta chains originate from one sample sequenced in a study of CD8+CD57+ T cells in acquired aplastic anemia. Flow cytometry had shown expanded CD8+CD57+ cells in the patients chosen for sequencing. TCR beta VDJ and CDR3 were profiled, and genomic DNA was the template. TCRdb analysed the reads with MiXCR anew, one entry per CDR3 protein. The sample comprises under 200,000 distinct CDR3 sequences, roughly half of which are singletons, and 1.8% rests with the top ten. Sequencing was done on a sample of sorted CD4+, CD8+, or CD8+CD57+ T cells (not recorded which) from PBMCs. The receptors were sampled from a human donor with aplastic anemia.

This clonotype was counted once. CDR3 sequence reads: CASSTGQGGNEQYF. DNA of the CDR3: TGTGCCAGCAGCACCGGACAGGGTGGGAACGAGCAGTACTTC. The chain links TRBV7-3 to TRBJ2-7, with TRBD1 matching over 8 bases. V was pared by 5 bases and J by 5 bases, with 8 bases of the junction left unmatched. The CDR3 is 14 amino acids. Germline V lookup: CDR1 SGHTA, CDR2 FQGTGA.

This clonotype has a single count. The rearrangement uses TRBV20-1 and TRBJ1-2, with D unclear. CDR1 DFQATT and CDR2 SNEGSKA come from the germline V gene (reference sequence). The CDR3 contains 13 residues. Trimming took 0 bases from V and 1 from J, leaving 6 bases between them. CDR3 DNA: TGCAGTGCTAGAGATTGGATTAACTATGGCTACACCTTC. Translating gives CSARDWINYGYTF.

This clonotype was counted ten times or more. V and J are TRBV7-2 and TRBJ2-1; TRBD2 agrees at 10 bases. CDR1 SGHTA and CDR2 FQGNSA come from the germline V gene. The CDR3 runs 16 residues. Trimming removed 2 bases from V and 6 bases from J; junction bases left unmatched: 7. This CDR3 is CASSLRLAGAGNEQFF. Written as DNA, the CDR3 is TGTGCCAGCAGCTTAAGGCTAGCGGGAGCAGGCAATGAGCAGTTCTTC.

This chain uses TRBV5-4 with TRBJ2-1, with no clear D. V was pared by 2 bases and J by 9 bases, with 6 bases between. The CDR3 sequence is 11 residues long. Germline V gene data show CDR1 as SGHNT and CDR2 as YYREEE (reference sequence). The CDR3 loop reads CASSLSSEQFF. CDR3 DNA sequence: TGTGCCAGCAGCTTATCGAGTGAGCAGTTCTTC.

The CDR3 nucleotides are TGCAGTGCCAAGGGACAGGGTGGATATGGCTACACCTTC. Amino acid sequence: CSAKGQGGYGYTF. This chain joins TRBV20-1 and TRBJ1-2; 9 bases are shared with TRBD1. The CDR3 extends over 13 amino acids. Per the germline V gene, CDR1 is DFQATT and CDR2 is SNEGSKA (reference sequence). V lost 6 bases and J lost 5; bases outside the gene matches: 7.

This clonotype appeared a few times. The rearrangement uses TRBV7-2 and TRBJ2-7; perhaps TRBD2 as D (7 bases). V lost 6 bases to trimming and J lost 11 bases, with 26 bases between them. CDR3 length equals 15 residues. Germline V gene sequence: CDR1 SGHTA, CDR2 FQGNSA. The DNA for the CDR3 is TGTGCCAGCAGTCAAGATGGGGGGGCTCTACCAGAGGAGTACTTC. It yields the protein CASSQDGGALPEEYF.

This clonotype has a handful of counts. V usage is TRBV24-1 and J usage is TRBJ2-3; a weak D match, TRBD1 (6 bases). Between the trimmed V and J ends, which lost 6 bases and 2 bases, there was a span of 17 bases. The germline V gene has CDR1 KGHDR and CDR2 SFDVKD. The CDR3 spans 16 residues. The CDR3 loop is CATSLGTNINTDTQYF. CDR3 DNA sequence: TGTGCCACCAGTTTGGGGACAAATATCAACACAGATACGCAGTATTTT.

A few counts support this clonotype. A much larger clone lies a single base off, so this may be a read error. The chain joins TRBV19 to TRBJ2-2; D may match TRBD1 or TRBD2 (6 bases each). CDR1 is LNHDA, CDR2 SQIVND, per germline (reference sequence). This CDR3 has 14 amino acids. This CDR3 reads CASVRTDNTGGLFF. The DNA of the CDR3 is TGTGCCAGCGTGAGGACAGACAACACCGGGGGGCTGTTTTTT. The complete variable domain, with remaining parts taken from reference TRBV19 and TRBJ2-2, reads DGGITQSPKYLFRKEGQNVTLSCEQNLNHDAMYWYRQDPGQGLRLIYYSQIVNDFQKGDIAEGYSVSREKKESFPLTVTSAQKNPTAFYLCASVRTDNTGGLFFGEGSRLTVL.

This CDR3 reads CASTPDRAGGYTF. CDR3 nucleotides: TGTGCCAGCACCCCGGACAGGGCTGGCGGCTACACCTTC. The chain has TRBV2 and TRBJ1-2, with 8 bases fitting TRBD1. Losses at the gene ends were 7 bases for V and 8 bases for J; bases not matched to a gene: 9. Germline CDR1 is SNHLY and CDR2 is FYNNEI. This CDR3 is built from 13 residues.

The count of this clonotype is one. V gene TRBV20-1 combines with J gene TRBJ1-2; 8 nucleotides match TRBD1. With V trimmed by 2 bases and J by 3 bases, 8 bases remained unmatched. The CDR3 extends over 15 amino acids. CDR1 and CDR2 from the germline V gene are DFQATT and SNEGSKA (reference sequence). The CDR3 is CSARPQGEEHYGYTF. The CDR3 coding sequence is TGCAGTGCTAGACCACAGGGGGAGGAACACTATGGCTACACCTTC.

V is TRBV19 and J is TRBJ2-7; 8 bases fit TRBD1. J lost 4 bases, V lost 4 bases, and 3 bases had no gene match. The germline CDR1 and CDR2 sequences are LNHDA and SQIVND (reference sequence). The CDR3 runs to 13 residues. This CDR3 reads CASSTGQVYEQYF. CDR3 DNA: TGTGCCAGTAGTACGGGACAGGTGTACGAGCAGTACTTC.

This clonotype was detected many times. The chain is built from TRBV7-2 and TRBJ2-7; TRBD2 is a possible D gene (5 bases). V was cut by 0 bases and J by 3 bases, with 9 bases left in between. The germline V gene encodes CDR1 SGHTA and CDR2 FQGNSA. CDR3 length: 14 residues. CDR3 loop: CASSLAGIDYEQYF. CDR3 DNA sequence: TGTGCCAGCAGCTTAGCCGGGATTGACTACGAGCAGTACTTC. Full variable domain (rest looked up from reference TRBV7-2 and TRBJ2-7): GAGVSQSPSNKVTEKGKDVELRCDPISGHTALYWYRQSLGQGLEFLIYFQGNSAPDKSGLPSDRFSAERTGGSVSTLTIQRTQQEDSAVYLCASSLAGIDYEQYFGPGTRLTVT.

This clonotype occurred many times. This rearrangement joins TRBV11-2 to TRBJ2-7; weak D call: TRBD1 (6 bases). With 3 bases removed from V and 3 bases from J, the gap between germline ends came to 12 bases. This CDR3 contains 14 residues. Germline-derived CDR1 and CDR2 are SGHAT and FQNNGV. CDR3 sequence: CASSFTHRDYEQYF. The CDR3 DNA reads TGTGCCAGCAGCTTTACTCACAGGGACTACGAGCAGTACTTC.

A note on this clonotype: Mismatch with germline at one junction end may stem from a read error. This chain connects TRBV10-3 to TRBJ2-7; 8 bases line up with TRBD2. The CDR3 covers 16 residues. Germline V gives CDR1 ENHRY, CDR2 SYGVKD. Here the CDR3 DNA reads TGTGCCATCAGCGAGTCAGTGGCGGGGGGTGGGTACGAGCAGTACTTC. Protein sequence: CAISESVAGGGYEQYF.

This chain uses TRBV4-1 with TRBJ1-6, with D perhaps TRBD1 (6 bases). The V gene lost 3 bases and the J gene lost 6 bases, with 15 bases spanning the gap. The CDR3 runs 16 residues. Per germline, CDR1 MGHRA and CDR2 YSYEKL. CDR3 in amino acids: CASSHRGQPSNSPLHF. The CDR3 nucleotides are TGCGCCAGCAGCCACAGAGGACAGCCGAGTAATTCACCCCTCCACTTT.

This clonotype showed up many times. The CDR3 reads CASSLFSGEHYGYTF. Here the CDR3 DNA reads TGTGCCAGCAGTTTATTTTCCGGCGAGCACTATGGCTACACCTTC. The gene calls are TRBV12-3 or TRBV12-4 and TRBJ1-2; D gene unclear. This CDR3 is 15 amino acids long. The germline V and J ends were trimmed by 2 bases and 3 bases, with 13 bases remaining between them.

This clonotype was detected a few times. The chain employs TRBV5-1 and TRBJ2-1; D perhaps matches TRBD2 (6 bases). Germline CDR1 is SGHRS and CDR2 is YFSETQ. V lost 7 bases to trimming and J lost 4 bases, with 18 bases between them. The CDR3 covers 15 residues. The CDR3 here is CASLGDGGPYNEQFF. CDR3 bases: TGCGCCAGCCTGGGAGACGGAGGGCCGTACAATGAGCAGTTCTTC.

This chain links TRBV9 with TRBJ2-5, with D unclear. Trimming shortened V by 5 bases and J by 4 bases, and 6 bases separated the two germline ends. In germline, CDR1 is SGDLS, CDR2 YYNGEE. This CDR3 has 11 residues. The CDR3 nucleotides are TGTGCCAGCAGTCGGACAGAGACCCAGTACTTC. Amino acid sequence: CASSRTETQYF.

This clonotype was counted ten times or more. The chain uses TRBV6-5 and TRBJ2-7; maybe TRBD2 (6 bases). There are 16 residues in the CDR3. V lost 2 bases, J lost 2 bases, and 16 bases lay in between. Germline V lookup: CDR1 MNHEY, CDR2 SVGAGI. For the CDR3, the DNA is TGTGCCAGCAGTTACCCCGTGGTGGGGAGGACCTACGAGCAGTACTTC. Its protein is CASSYPVVGRTYEQYF.

The chain combines TRBV19 with TRBJ2-1; tentatively, D is TRBD1 (6 bases). The CDR3 is 19 residues long. V lost 4 bases to trimming and J lost 5 bases, with 27 bases between them. CDR1 and CDR2 (germline): LNHDA, SQIVND (reference sequence). The CDR3 loop is CASSTPTGLQGYNNNEQFF. CDR3 bases: TGTGCCAGTAGTACCCCCACCGGATTACAGGGCTACAATAACAATGAGCAGTTCTTC.

This clonotype occurred many times. The rearrangement joins TRBV7-8 to TRBJ2-1; TRBD1 or TRBD2 may be the D gene (5 bases each). The CDR3 has 15 amino acids. Germline loops: CDR1 SGHVS, CDR2 FQNEAQ. V was clipped by 1 base and J by 1 base, with 8 bases between them. The DNA of the CDR3 is TGTGCCAGCAGCTTAGACGGGACGTCCTACAATGAGCAGTTCTTC. Translated, it gives CASSLDGTSYNEQFF.

The V gene is TRBV29-1, the J gene TRBJ2-1, with TRBD1 as a possible D gene (6 bases). The germline gives CDR1 SQVTM, CDR2 ANQGSEA. The CDR3 spans 13 residues. V dropped 6 bases and J dropped 9 bases, with 18 bases sitting between them. CDR3 sequence (DNA): TGCAGCGTCGTACCCACAGGGTCGGGTGAGCAGTTCTTC. It translates to CSVVPTGSGEQFF.

This clonotype was seen ten or more times. The V call is TRBV6-1, the J call TRBJ1-1; tentatively, D is TRBD1 (5 bases). CDR3 size: 14 residues. Looked up from germline, CDR1 is MNHNS and CDR2 is SASEGT. The V and J ends lost 4 bases and 4 bases respectively, with 13 bases between them. DNA of the CDR3: TGTGCCAGCAGTGGGTACTTGGGGGGCACTGAAGCTTTCTTT. It specifies CASSGYLGGTEAFF.

In its sample, this clonotype was seen many times. The chain combines TRBV20-1 with TRBJ2-5; a possible D gene is TRBD2 (5 bases). CDR3 length: 15 residues. Trimming pared 1 base from V and 1 base from J, leaving 13 bases between. Germline V gene lookup returns CDR1 DFQATT and CDR2 SNEGSKA (reference sequence). CDR3 nucleotides: TGCAGTGCTAGAGCAGCAACTAGGATCCAAGAGACCCAGTACTTC. Translating gives CSARAATRIQETQYF.

This clonotype was counted only a few times. The CDR3 DNA reads as TGTGCCAGCAGTTACTTTCGGACAGGGGTGAACACCGGGGAGCTGTTTTTT. It specifies CASSYFRTGVNTGELFF. V usage is TRBV6-5 and J usage is TRBJ2-2; 9 bases align to TRBD1. V lost 1 base and J lost 1; bases outside the gene matches: 4. The V gene's germline CDR1 is MNHEY and CDR2 SVGAGI. The CDR3 has 17 residues.

This chain joins TRBV20-1 and TRBJ2-7; perhaps TRBD2 as D (5 bases). The CDR3 is made up of 14 amino acids. Trimming removed 5 bases at V and 0 bases at J, with 14 bases between. Germline CDR1 and CDR2: DFQATT and SNEGSKA (reference sequence). CDR3 residues: CSAHSYGSSYEQYF. The DNA of the CDR3 is TGCAGTGCTCACAGCTATGGGAGCTCCTACGAGCAGTACTTC.

This clonotype was counted ten times or more. V gene TRBV4-3 combines with J gene TRBJ1-1; tentatively, D is TRBD1 (5 bases). CDR1 is LGHNA, CDR2 YSLEER, per germline. The ends were cut back, 4 bases at V and 0 bases at J, with 12 bases in the middle. This CDR3 contains 15 residues. In DNA form, the CDR3 reads TGCGCCAGCAGCCCGGGCCAGGGCCTGAACACTGAAGCTTTCTTT. It encodes CASSPGQGLNTEAFF.